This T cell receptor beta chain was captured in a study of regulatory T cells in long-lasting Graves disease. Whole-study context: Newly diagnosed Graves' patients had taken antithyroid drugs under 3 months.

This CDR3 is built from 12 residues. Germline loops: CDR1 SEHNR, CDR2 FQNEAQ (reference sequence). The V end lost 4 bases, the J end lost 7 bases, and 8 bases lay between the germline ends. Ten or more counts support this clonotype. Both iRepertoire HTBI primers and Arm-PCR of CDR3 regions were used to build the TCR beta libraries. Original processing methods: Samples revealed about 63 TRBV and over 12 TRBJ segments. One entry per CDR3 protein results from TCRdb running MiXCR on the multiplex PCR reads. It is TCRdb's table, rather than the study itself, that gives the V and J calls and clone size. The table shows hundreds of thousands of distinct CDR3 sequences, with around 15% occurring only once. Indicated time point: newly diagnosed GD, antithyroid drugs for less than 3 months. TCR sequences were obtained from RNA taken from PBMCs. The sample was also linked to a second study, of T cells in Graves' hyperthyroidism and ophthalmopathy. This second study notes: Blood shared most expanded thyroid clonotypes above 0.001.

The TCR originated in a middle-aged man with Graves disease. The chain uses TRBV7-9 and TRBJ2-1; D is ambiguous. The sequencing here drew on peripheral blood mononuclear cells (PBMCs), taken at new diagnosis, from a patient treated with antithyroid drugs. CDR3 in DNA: TGTGCCAGCAGCTCGGGTGGTAATGAGCAGTTCTTC. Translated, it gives CASSSGGNEQFF.